Here is one T cell receptor (beta chain) with its context. It has no known antigen specificity. No base quality values were provided; no much bigger clone lies one nucleotide off. TCRbeta CDR3 regions were amplified from genomic DNA by means of the immunoSEQ Assay, a bias-controlled multiplex PCR. As for the original processing: The number of nucleated cells in each sample was estimated from the amplification of reference gene primers within the assay. To quantify the absolute abundance of each unique TCRbeta CDR3 rearrangement, sequence reads were collapsed and filtered. For each sample, productive Simpson clonality was calculated as the square root of Simpson's diversity index over productive rearrangements. The table was pulled from immuneACCESS by TCRdb, which kept in-frame rearrangements only. Such tables lose some clones; where checked, under half of the loss comes from unresolved V genes, and the rest has no known cause. V and J calls and clone size follow that table, whereas D and trimming were derived from the DNA. This sample is represented by fewer than 300,000 clones; about four fifths of them were singletons. Jointly, the top ten make up 15% to 18% of the sample.

This sample was taken from a study of blood T cell repertoires in COVID-19 (dated by TCRdb to the early 2020s). With respect to the entire study: The collaborator samples originated in the United States, Italy and Spain and spanned the acute and convalescent phases of COVID-19. The sample metadata nearly always contained a de-identified subject ID, COVID-19 status, age in years and sex. Subjects who had been exposed to COVID-19, were actively infected with it, or had recovered from it provided the deeply sampled blood TCRbeta repertoires that made up the dataset. Samples were obtained from the ongoing ImmuneRACE study (first 160 participants) and from over a thousand subjects provided by 6 global collaborators. The repertoires were released in a freely available public database meant as a resource for research on the immune response to SARS-CoV-2. The material from the prospective study consisted of cDNA or gDNA derived from T cells, B-cell-depleted T cells, or PBMCs. Where available, HLA class I and class II types were taken from metadata supplied by the sample provider and were not determined by assay-based typing.

At one collaborating source in Seattle, patients were enrolled during active infection and were followed longitudinally through the course of disease. Whole blood was collected in K2EDTA tubes by collaborating institutions according to the institutions' own protocols. For TCRbeta analysis, collaborators shipped samples in one of three forms: frozen whole blood, isolated PBMCs, or DNA extracted from either of those sample types. Study-wide findings and limitations: The amount of clinical and demographic metadata varied by source and participant and was provided uncurated.

The TCR sequence derives from a person aged 70 to 85 with COVID-19, enrolled during active disease. The sequencing sample was made of peripheral blood.

Read as DNA, the sequence is TGTGCCAGCAGCCTCGAATCGGGTACCGTCTACAATGAGCAGTTCTTC. Its amino acids are CASSLESGTVYNEQFF. The receptor chain draws on TRBV5-5 and TRBJ2-1, with the D gene not clear enough to name. From the cysteine through the phenylalanine, the CDR3 covers 16 amino acids. The kept DNA is CDR3 alone, 48 bases in frame from the first base. The CDR1 and CDR2 encoded by the germline V gene (reference sequence) are SGHKS and YYEKEE. Cut back by 4 bases and 3 bases, the V and J ends lie 17 bases apart.